This T cell receptor (beta chain) emerged from a study of sequential checkpoint blockade in melanoma. Across the study: Randomization was 1:1 between first-line nivolumab→ipilimumab and ipilimumab→nivolumab. Each arm's sequence ended with maintenance nivolumab.

In its sample, this clone was seen a few times. TCRdb's table, derived via immunoSEQ multiplex PCR, lists solely in-frame clones and lacks some. The sample gives around 9,100 clones, approximately 56% of which show up once; just over 40% is in the top ten. Indicated treatment: randomized to nivolumab then ipilimumab (arm A) or the reverse (arm B). No patient had prior DNA-damaging chemotherapy. PBMC sorting kept live CD3+CD8+ cells without CD19 or CD56. The CDR3 totals 13 residues. Germline V gene data show CDR1 as SGHNT and CDR2 as YYREEE (reference sequence). V was cut by 4 bases and J by 4 bases, with 11 bases left in between.

The TCR was taken from a human donor with melanoma. This rearrangement joins TRBV5-4 to TRBJ1-2, with D hard to call. The starting material was CD8+ T cells sorted from blood (inferred from file names), obtained from a patient given nivolumab and ipilimumab in sequence. Here the CDR3 reads CASSLLGGYGYTF. The CDR3 DNA sequence: TGTGCCAGCAGCCTCTTGGGAGGCTATGGCTACACCTTC.